Shown below are 15 T cell receptor beta chains from a single sample sequenced in a study of T cell changes during pregnancy in multiple sclerosis. The table came from immunoSEQ multiplex PCR; TCRdb's copy has only in-frame clones and leaves some out. Of roughly 110,000 clones detected, approximately 90% appear once; the ten largest clones hold less than 2%. Sequencing was performed on peripheral blood, taken after pregnancy. The source is a female donor with multiple sclerosis, enrolled in a pregnancy study.

V and J are TRBV6-1 and TRBJ1-1; perhaps TRBD1 as D (5 bases). From germline, CDR1 is MNHNS and CDR2 SASEGT. The CDR3 extends over 15 amino acids. The V and J ends lost 3 bases and 1 base respectively, with 12 bases between them. CDR3 bases: TGTGCCAGCAGTGACCCCAGGGTGAGGAACACTGAAGCTTTCTTT. This encodes CASSDPRVRNTEAFF.

V usage is TRBV5-4 and J usage is TRBJ2-7, with 14 bases that match TRBD2. Trimming took 4 bases from V and 5 from J; bases not matched to a gene: 8. The CDR3 runs to 16 residues. The germline gives CDR1 SGHNT, CDR2 YYREEE (reference sequence). DNA for the CDR3: TGTGCCAGCAGCCCGACTAGCGGGAGGGCCCTTGACGAGCAGTACTTC. As protein: CASSPTSGRALDEQYF.

The CDR3 nucleotides read TGTGCCAGCAGCCCTCGGAGCGGGGGCTCCTACGAGCAGTACTTC. Protein: CASSPRSGGSYEQYF. The genes are TRBV7-9 and TRBJ2-7, with 8 bases that match TRBD2. CDR1 and CDR2 from the germline V gene are SEHNR and FQNEAQ (reference sequence). V lost 5 bases, J lost 0 bases, and 6 bases stayed unmatched. This CDR3 has 15 amino acids.

The chain is built from TRBV9 and TRBJ2-1; maybe TRBD2 (6 bases). Trimming took 2 bases from V and 5 from J, leaving 11 bases between them. Germline CDR1 is SGDLS and CDR2 is YYNGEE. CDR3 length equals 14 residues. The CDR3, as DNA: TGTGCCAGCAGCGTTCGTTGGGAGGACAATGAGCAGTTCTTC. Its protein is CASSVRWEDNEQFF.

The V gene is TRBV15, the J gene TRBJ1-4; D is possibly TRBD1 (6 bases). V shed 1 base and J shed 8 bases, with 8 bases lying between them. The CDR3 loop spans 13 amino acids. Germline CDR1 is LNHNV and CDR2 is YYDKDF (reference sequence). Here the CDR3 DNA reads TGTGCCACCAGCAGAGGGCAGGGGGAAAAACTGTTTTTT. Its translation is CATSRGQGEKLFF.

The chain is built from TRBV30 and TRBJ1-4; the D gene is possibly TRBD1 (5 bases). The V gene's germline CDR1 is GTSNPN and CDR2 SVGIG (reference sequence). The CDR3 sequence is 15 residues long. V lost 2 bases, J lost 0 bases, and 10 bases lay in between. The CDR3, as DNA: TGTGCCTGGAGTCCGTCGGGGGCAACTAATGAAAAACTGTTTTTT. Translating it yields CAWSPSGATNEKLFF.

The chain links TRBV11-2 to TRBJ1-1; D is undetermined. The CDR3 is 14 amino acids. CDR1 and CDR2 from the germline V gene are SGHAT and FQNNGV. Trimming took 5 bases from V and 1 from J, leaving 11 bases between them. As DNA, the CDR3 is TGTGCCAGCAGCCCTCCCCCTACGAACACTGAAGCTTTCTTT. As protein: CASSPPPTNTEAFF.

V and J are TRBV11-2 and TRBJ2-1; 7 positions match TRBD1. Germline CDR1 and CDR2: SGHAT and FQNNGV. V lost 4 bases and J lost 1; bases outside the gene matches: 10. The CDR3 is 17 amino acids. In nucleotides, the CDR3 is TGTGCCAGCAGCTCAGGAACGACAGGGACATCCTACAATGAGCAGTTCTTC. It is translated as CASSSGTTGTSYNEQFF.

This clone was seen once. V usage is TRBV19 and J usage is TRBJ2-2, with 15 bases matching TRBD2. This CDR3 region has 18 residues. The V gene end was trimmed by 7 bases and the J gene end by 1 base; junction bases not matched to a gene: 7. Germline CDR1 LNHDA, CDR2 SQIVND (reference sequence). In nucleotides, the CDR3 is TGTGCCAGTACCCATAGGGGACTAGCGGGGGGGAACACCGGGGAGCTGTTTTTT. It is translated as CASTHRGLAGGNTGELFF.

V usage is TRBV10-3 and J usage is TRBJ2-3; 8 nucleotides line up with TRBD1. Per germline, CDR1 ENHRY and CDR2 SYGVKD. V shed 3 bases and J 2 bases; nucleotides not matched to a gene: 13. CDR3 length: 18 residues. The CDR3 DNA reads TGTGCCATCAGTGATCTGCCAGGGACAGGAGGTTACACAGATACGCAGTATTTT. It is translated as CAISDLPGTGGYTDTQYF.

This chain links TRBV5-4 with TRBJ1-1; 7 bases match TRBD1. Germline CDR1 reads SGHNT; CDR2 reads YYREEE (reference sequence). With 4 bases clipped from V and 8 bases from J, the junction kept 14 bases outside the gene matches. The CDR3 consists of 15 residues. The chain's CDR3 is CASSPSRQGNLEAFF. In DNA form, the CDR3 reads TGTGCCAGCAGCCCTTCCCGACAGGGTAACCTCGAAGCTTTCTTT.

The J gene is TRBJ1-1, the V gene TRBV2, with a tentative D call TRBD1 (6 bases). V lost 7 bases to trimming and J lost 11 bases, with 23 bases between them. This CDR3 is 14 amino acids long. Germline assignment: CDR1 SNHLY and CDR2 FYNNEI. The CDR3 DNA is TGTGCCAGCACCCCTGACAGGACACCGTTAATTGCTTTCTTT. Translating gives CASTPDRTPLIAFF.

The rearrangement uses TRBV28 and TRBJ1-1; TRBD1 agrees at 8 bases. The germline gives CDR1 MDHEN, CDR2 SYDVKM. There are 18 residues in the CDR3. V lost 7 bases, J lost 0 bases, and 16 bases stayed unmatched. This CDR3 reads CASKDRGRPGGMNTEAFF. In DNA form, the CDR3 reads TGTGCCAGCAAAGACAGGGGACGGCCAGGCGGGATGAACACTGAAGCTTTCTTT. The full variable domain, rest sourced from reference TRBV28 and TRBJ1-1, is DVKVTQSSRYLVKRTGEKVFLECVQDMDHENMFWYRQDPGLGLRLIYFSYDVKMKEKGDIPEGYSVSREKKERFSLILESASTNQTSMYLCASKDRGRPGGMNTEAFFGQGTRLTVV.

V and J are TRBV6-1 and TRBJ2-2; 7 bases fit TRBD1. The germline V gene encodes CDR1 MNHNS and CDR2 SASEGT. This CDR3 region has 15 residues. The trim removed 6 bases at V and 6 bases at J, leaving 10 bases unmatched. The CDR3 nucleotides read TGTGCCAGCAGCCGATCACAGGGGCGGTCCGGGGAGCTGTTTTTT. Protein product: CASSRSQGRSGELFF.

The chain couples TRBV18 to TRBJ2-1; 11 nucleotides line up with TRBD2. Trimming removed 0 bases from V and 6 bases from J; junction bases left unmatched: 4. Germline assignment: CDR1 KGHSH and CDR2 LQKENI. The CDR3 length is 16 residues. CDR3 nucleotide sequence: TGTGCCAGCTCACCACCCCTAGCGGGGGGACTCAATGAGCAGTTCTTC. Amino acid sequence: CASSPPLAGGLNEQFF.